The 2 T cell receptor beta chains in this list originate from one sample, sequenced in a study of blood T cell repertoires in COVID-19. TCRdb keeps only in-frame clones here, not all; method: immunoSEQ multiplex PCR. The sample consists of roughly 230,000 clones, roughly 80% of them appearing once. The sequenced material came from peripheral blood. Receptors originate from a woman aged 80 or older with acute or convalescent COVID-19.

This clone showed up just a few times. The rearrangement links TRBV24-1 to TRBJ2-2; TRBD1 matches at 9 bases. CDR3 length: 17 residues. Germline V gives CDR1 KGHDR, CDR2 SFDVKD. The V segment lost 1 base and the J segment 2 bases; nucleotides outside the gene matches: 4. The CDR3 reads CATSDFMTGGNTGELFF. The CDR3 DNA reads TGTGCCACCAGTGATTTTATGACAGGGGGTAACACCGGGGAGCTGTTTTTT.

This clone appeared a single time. V is TRBV2 and J is TRBJ2-2, with TRBD1 as a possible D gene (6 bases). Germline V CDR1 and CDR2: SNHLY, FYNNEI. CDR3 length: 13 amino acids. Trimming took 5 bases from V and 9 from J, leaving 13 bases between them. The CDR3 is CASSPRQVRELFF. The CDR3 nucleotides read TGTGCCAGCAGTCCGAGACAGGTGCGGGAGCTGTTTTTT.